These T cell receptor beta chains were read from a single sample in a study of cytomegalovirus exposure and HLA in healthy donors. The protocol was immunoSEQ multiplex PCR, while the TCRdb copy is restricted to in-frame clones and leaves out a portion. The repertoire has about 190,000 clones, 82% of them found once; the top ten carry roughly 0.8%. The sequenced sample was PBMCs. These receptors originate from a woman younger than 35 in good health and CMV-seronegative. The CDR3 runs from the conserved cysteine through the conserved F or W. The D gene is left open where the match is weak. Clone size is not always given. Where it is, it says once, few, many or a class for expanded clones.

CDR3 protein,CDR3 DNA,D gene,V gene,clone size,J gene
CASSPGTGDHEQYF,TGCGCCAGCAGCCCCGGGACAGGGGACCACGAGCAGTACTTC,TRBD1,TRBV5-1,NA,TRBJ2-7
CASNRQGLDGYGYTF,TGTGCCAGTAATAGACAGGGGTTAGACGGCTATGGCTACACCTTC,TRBD1,TRBV19,NA,TRBJ1-2
CAWSGGTSGQYF,TGTGCCTGGAGTGGAGGGACTAGCGGGCAGTATTTT,TRBD2,TRBV30,NA,TRBJ2-3
CASSLSTPSETNYEQYF,TGTGCCAGCAGTTTATCGACCCCTAGCGAGACAAACTACGAGCAGTACTTC,NA,TRBV27,few,TRBJ2-7
CASSYGLTNYGYTF,TGTGCCAGCAGTTACGGGTTGACTAACTATGGCTACACCTTC,NA,TRBV5-6,NA,TRBJ1-2
CASSSMGGAVTNEKLFF,TGTGCCAGCAGCTCCATGGGCGGGGCAGTAACTAATGAAAAACTGTTTTTT,NA,TRBV7-2,NA,TRBJ1-4
CAWSASYGYTF,TGTGCCTGGAGTGCCAGCTATGGCTACACCTTC,NA,TRBV30,few,TRBJ1-2
CASSRTLGVGEAFF,TGTGCCAGCAGCCGAACCCTCGGCGTGGGCGAAGCTTTCTTT,NA,TRBV14,few,TRBJ1-1
CASSLMGGINQPQHF,TGTGCCAGCAGCTTAATGGGAGGGATCAATCAGCCCCAGCATTTT,NA,TRBV7-2,NA,TRBJ1-5
CASSLFGLAGLCWETQYF,TGTGCCAGCAGTTTATTCGGACTAGCGGGCCTTTGTTGGGAGACCCAGTACTTC,TRBD2,TRBV27,NA,TRBJ2-5
CASSLGATNEKLFF,TGTGCCAGCAGTTTGGGAGCAACTAATGAAAAACTGTTTTTT,NA,TRBV27,few,TRBJ1-4
CASSPPVNEQFF,TGTGCCAGCTCACCCCCTGTTAATGAGCAGTTCTTC,NA,TRBV18,NA,TRBJ2-1
CASSPGGTSMEKLFF,TGCGCCAGCAGCCCGGGCGGGACCTCGATGGAAAAACTGTTTTTT,NA,TRBV5-1,NA,TRBJ1-4
CASKDRDPRGTQYF,TGTGCCAGTAAGGACCGGGACCCCAGGGGGACCCAGTACTTC,NA,TRBV19,NA,TRBJ2-5
CASGLLRGGYGYTF,TGTGCCAGCGGCCTCTTGAGGGGAGGCTATGGCTACACCTTC,NA,TRBV27,NA,TRBJ1-2
CATTSNRDGYTF,TGTGCCACCACATCGAACAGGGACGGCTACACCTTC,NA,TRBV18,NA,TRBJ1-2
CASSPAGQNYGYTF,TGTGCCAGCAGCCCGGCAGGACAGAACTATGGCTACACCTTC,NA,TRBV5-4,few,TRBJ1-2
CASSYSIGQGAYEQYF,TGTGCCAGCAGTTACTCGATCGGACAGGGGGCCTACGAGCAGTACTTC,TRBD1,TRBV6-5,NA,TRBJ2-7
CASSFVGTGSQPQHF,TGTGCCAGCAGTTTCGTAGGGACAGGCAGTCAGCCCCAGCATTTT,TRBD1,TRBV27,NA,TRBJ1-5
CASSYGGGQPQHF,TGTGCCAGCAGCTATGGGGGGGGACAGCCCCAGCATTTT,NA,TRBV5-4,NA,TRBJ1-5
CASSAYLRDSGNTIYF,TGTGCCAGCAGCGCTTACCTCCGGGACTCTGGAAACACCATATATTTT,NA,TRBV11-2,NA,TRBJ1-3
CASRRGQLQETQYF,TGTGCCAGCAGGCGGGGACAGCTCCAAGAGACCCAGTACTTC,NA,TRBV6-6,NA,TRBJ2-5
CASSEEGSGRAFGTDTQYF,TGTGCCAGCAGCGAAGAGGGTAGCGGGAGGGCCTTTGGCACAGATACGCAGTATTTT,TRBD2,TRBV7-3,NA,TRBJ2-3
CASSFSVLAGVTDTQYF,TGCGCCAGCAGCTTCTCCGTTCTGGCGGGGGTCACAGATACGCAGTATTTT,TRBD2,TRBV5-1,NA,TRBJ2-3
CASSATSGSEQYF,TGTGCCAGCAGCGCCACTAGCGGGAGTGAGCAGTATTTT,TRBD2,TRBV7-2,NA,TRBJ2-3
CASSQEGTRTGRREQYF,TGCGCCAGCAGCCAAGAAGGGACCCGGACAGGGAGGCGCGAGCAGTACTTC,TRBD1,TRBV4-1,NA,TRBJ2-7
CASSQESVAGGSFNEQFF,TGCGCCAGCAGCCAAGAGTCAGTAGCGGGGGGGTCCTTTAATGAGCAGTTCTTC,TRBD2,TRBV4-1,few,TRBJ2-1
CASSQWGFNYEQYF,TGTGCCAGCAGCCAATGGGGCTTCAACTACGAGCAGTACTTC,NA,TRBV28,NA,TRBJ2-7
CASSSQTGLNTEAFF,TGTGCCAGCAGTTCCCAGACAGGGCTGAACACTGAAGCTTTCTTT,TRBD1,TRBV6-1,few,TRBJ1-1
CASSPGLAGGNEQFF,TGTGCCAGCAGTCCGGGACTAGCGGGAGGTAATGAGCAGTTCTTC,TRBD2,TRBV6-1,NA,TRBJ2-1
CAWKLQGAVYGYTF,TGTGCCTGGAAATTGCAAGGGGCTGTCTATGGCTACACCTTC,NA,TRBV30,NA,TRBJ1-2
CASSWGQGTDTQYF,TGTGCCAGCAGTTGGGGACAGGGTACAGATACGCAGTATTTT,TRBD1,TRBV27,NA,TRBJ2-3
CASSLAVNEQFF,TGTGCCAGCAGCTTGGCCGTAAATGAGCAGTTCTTC,NA,TRBV5-4,NA,TRBJ2-1
CASSLDRALISYNEQFF,TGCGCCAGCAGCTTGGACAGGGCCCTCATCTCCTACAATGAGCAGTTCTTC,NA,TRBV5-1,NA,TRBJ2-1
CASSLSQPQDTEAFF,TGTGCCAGCAGTCTGAGTCAACCCCAAGACACTGAAGCTTTCTTT,NA,TRBV27,NA,TRBJ1-1
CASSNGQGATYEQYF,TGTGCCAGCAGTAACGGACAGGGGGCGACCTACGAGCAGTACTTC,TRBD1,TRBV25-1,few,TRBJ2-7
CASRHRVSDYEQYF,TGTGCCAGCAGGCACAGGGTATCGGACTACGAGCAGTACTTC,NA,TRBV5-6,NA,TRBJ2-7
CASWPLTSGSLSYEQYF,TGTGCCAGCTGGCCTTTGACTAGCGGGAGCTTATCCTACGAGCAGTACTTC,TRBD2,TRBV28,NA,TRBJ2-7
CASSPRVLAEGTDTQYF,TGTGCCAGCAGCCCCCGGGTGCTAGCGGAGGGCACAGATACGCAGTATTTT,TRBD2,TRBV28,once,TRBJ2-3
CASSWTGPGELFF,TGTGCCAGCAGTTGGACAGGGCCCGGGGAGCTGTTTTTT,TRBD1,TRBV6-5,few,TRBJ2-2
CASSPGLYNQPQHF,TGTGCCAGCAGCCCTGGACTATACAATCAGCCCCAGCATTTT,NA,TRBV9,few,TRBJ1-5
CASSLMFGSSYNEQFF,TGTGCCAGCAGCTTAATGTTCGGGAGCTCCTACAATGAGCAGTTCTTC,NA,TRBV7-3,once,TRBJ2-1
CASSETGGSGGNTIYF,TGCGCCAGCAGTGAAACAGGGGGAAGCGGTGGAAACACCATATATTTT,TRBD1,TRBV10-2,few,TRBJ1-3
CASSLVTAEQYF,TGTGCCAGCAGCTTGGTGACAGCCGAGCAGTACTTC,NA,TRBV5-6,NA,TRBJ2-7
CSNTARDTEAFF,TGTTCCAACACTGCCCGGGACACTGAAGCTTTCTTT,NA,TRBV7-9,NA,TRBJ1-1